This entry lists 2 T cell receptor beta chains sequenced from one sample in a study of identical twins. TCRdb re-analysed the 5' RACE reads in MiXCR, keeping a single row per CDR3 protein. This sample has about 530,000 distinct CDR3 sequences; approximately 20% occur once, and the top ten carry around 0.5%. This sample was also put to use in a study of yellow fever vaccine responses in identical twins.

What was sequenced was CD4+ T cells sorted from blood. The receptors here all came from a woman under 30 in good health.

This clonotype has just a few counts. V and J are TRBV19 and TRBJ2-2, with 8 bases lining up with TRBD2. The CDR3 contains 18 residues. The V gene end was trimmed by 5 bases and the J gene end by 4 bases; junction bases not matched to a gene: 15. Germline V gene sequence: CDR1 LNHDA, CDR2 SQIVND (reference sequence). This CDR3 is CASSPRLSSGSRTGELFF. The CDR3 region has the DNA TGTGCCAGTAGTCCCCGGCTCTCCAGCGGGAGTCGCACCGGGGAGCTGTTTTTT.

Only a few counts were recorded for this clonotype. As DNA, the CDR3 is TGTGCCAGCATCCCGGACAGGGACACTGAAGCTTTCTTT. The encoded protein is CASIPDRDTEAFF. The chain carries TRBV12-3 or TRBV12-4 and TRBJ1-1; 8 bases are a match to TRBD1. The CDR3 is made up of 13 amino acids. The J segment lost 3 bases and the V segment lost 7 bases, leaving 4 bases of the junction unmatched.